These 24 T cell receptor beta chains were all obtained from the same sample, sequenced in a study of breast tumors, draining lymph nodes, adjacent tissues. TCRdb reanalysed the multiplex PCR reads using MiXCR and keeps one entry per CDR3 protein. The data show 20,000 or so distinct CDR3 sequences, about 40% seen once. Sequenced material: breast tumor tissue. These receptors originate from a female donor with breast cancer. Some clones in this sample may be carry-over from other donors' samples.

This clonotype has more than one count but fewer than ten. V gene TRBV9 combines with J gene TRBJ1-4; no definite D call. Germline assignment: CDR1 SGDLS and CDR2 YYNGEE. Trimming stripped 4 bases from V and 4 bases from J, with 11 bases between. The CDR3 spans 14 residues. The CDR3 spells CASSLTDNNEKLFF. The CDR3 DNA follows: TGTGCCAGCAGCCTAACAGATAATAATGAAAAACTGTTTTTT.

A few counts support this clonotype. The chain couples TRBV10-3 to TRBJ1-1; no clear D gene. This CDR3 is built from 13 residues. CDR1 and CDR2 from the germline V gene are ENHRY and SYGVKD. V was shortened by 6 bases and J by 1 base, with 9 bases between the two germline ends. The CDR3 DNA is TGTGCCATCAGCCCCGGGCCGAACACTGAAGCTTTCTTT. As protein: CAISPGPNTEAFF.

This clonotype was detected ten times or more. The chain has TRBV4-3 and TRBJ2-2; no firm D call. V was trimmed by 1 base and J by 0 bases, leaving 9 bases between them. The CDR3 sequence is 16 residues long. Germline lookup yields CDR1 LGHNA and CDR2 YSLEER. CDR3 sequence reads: CASSQVVPPNTGELFF. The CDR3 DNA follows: TGCGCCAGCAGCCAAGTAGTACCCCCGAACACCGGGGAGCTGTTTTTT.

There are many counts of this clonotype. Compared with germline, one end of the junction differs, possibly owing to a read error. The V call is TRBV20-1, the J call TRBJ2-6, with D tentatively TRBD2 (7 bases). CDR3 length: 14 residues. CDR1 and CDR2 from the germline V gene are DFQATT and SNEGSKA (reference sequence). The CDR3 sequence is CSAKTGRGATVLTF. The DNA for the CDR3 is TGCAGTGCTAAAACAGGGAGGGGGGCCACCGTCCTGACTTTC.

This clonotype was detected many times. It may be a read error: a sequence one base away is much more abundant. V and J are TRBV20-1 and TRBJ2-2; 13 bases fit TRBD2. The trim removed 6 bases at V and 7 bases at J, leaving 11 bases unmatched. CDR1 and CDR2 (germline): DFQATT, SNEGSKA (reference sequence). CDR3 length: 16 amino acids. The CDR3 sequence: CSADPGTSGTNGELFF. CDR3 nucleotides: TGCAGTGCCGATCCCGGGACTAGCGGGACTAACGGGGAGCTGTTTTTT.

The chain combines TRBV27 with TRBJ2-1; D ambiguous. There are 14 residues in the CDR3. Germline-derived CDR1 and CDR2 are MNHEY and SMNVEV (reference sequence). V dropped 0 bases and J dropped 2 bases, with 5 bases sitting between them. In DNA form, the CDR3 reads TGTGCCAGCAGTTTATCGTCCGCCTACAATGAGCAGTTCTTC. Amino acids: CASSLSSAYNEQFF.

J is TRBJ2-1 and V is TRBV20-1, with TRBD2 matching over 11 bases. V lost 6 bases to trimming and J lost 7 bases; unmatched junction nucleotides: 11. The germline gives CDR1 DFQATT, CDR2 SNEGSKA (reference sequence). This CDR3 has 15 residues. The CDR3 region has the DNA TGCAGTGCCGATCCCGGGACTAGCGGCCCTAATGAGCAGTTCTTC. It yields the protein CSADPGTSGPNEQFF.

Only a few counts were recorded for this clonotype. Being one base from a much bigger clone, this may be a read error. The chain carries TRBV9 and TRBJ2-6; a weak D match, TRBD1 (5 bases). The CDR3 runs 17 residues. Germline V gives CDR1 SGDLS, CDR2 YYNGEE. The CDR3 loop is CASSVPLKGSGATVLTF. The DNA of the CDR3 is TGTGCCAGCAGCGTGCCTTTGAAGGGTTCTGGGGCCACCGTCCTGACTTTC.

In DNA form, the CDR3 reads TGCAGCGTTGGAATCGGGGGAGCCTGGGATGGGACCCAGTACTTC. This sequence encodes CSVGIGGAWDGTQYF. This chain uses TRBV29-1 with TRBJ2-5; D is possibly TRBD2 (6 bases). The CDR3 is 15 residues long. V lost 4 bases and J lost 7, with 22 bases in between. The V gene's germline CDR1 is SQVTM and CDR2 ANQGSEA.

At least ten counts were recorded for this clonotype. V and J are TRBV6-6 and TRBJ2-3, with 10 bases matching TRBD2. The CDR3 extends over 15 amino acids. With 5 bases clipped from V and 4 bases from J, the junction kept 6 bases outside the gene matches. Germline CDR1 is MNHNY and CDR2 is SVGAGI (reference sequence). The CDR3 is CASSLSGGTPDTQYF. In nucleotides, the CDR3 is TGTGCCAGCAGTCTTAGCGGGGGGACCCCAGATACGCAGTATTTT.

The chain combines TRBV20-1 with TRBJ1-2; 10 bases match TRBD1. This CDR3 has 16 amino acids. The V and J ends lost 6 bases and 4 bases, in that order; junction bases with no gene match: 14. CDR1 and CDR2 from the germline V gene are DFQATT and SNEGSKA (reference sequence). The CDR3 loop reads CSAEGTGDKVGYGYTF. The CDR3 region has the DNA TGCAGTGCGGAAGGGACAGGGGATAAGGTCGGCTATGGCTACACCTTC.

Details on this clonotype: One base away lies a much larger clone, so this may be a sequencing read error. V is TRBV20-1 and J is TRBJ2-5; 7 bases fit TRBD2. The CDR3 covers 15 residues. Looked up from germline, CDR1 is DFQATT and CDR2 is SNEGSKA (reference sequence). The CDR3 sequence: CSARDLGLAAETQHF. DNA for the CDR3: TGCAGTGCTAGAGATCTAGGTCTAGCGGCAGAGACCCAGCACTTC.

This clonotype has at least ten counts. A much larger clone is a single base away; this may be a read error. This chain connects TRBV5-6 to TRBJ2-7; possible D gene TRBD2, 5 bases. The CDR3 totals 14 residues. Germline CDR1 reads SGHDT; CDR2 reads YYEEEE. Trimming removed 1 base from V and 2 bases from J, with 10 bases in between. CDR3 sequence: CASSLQDSTYEQYF. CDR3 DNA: TGTGCCAGCAGCTTGCAGGACTCCACCTACGAGCAGTACTTC.

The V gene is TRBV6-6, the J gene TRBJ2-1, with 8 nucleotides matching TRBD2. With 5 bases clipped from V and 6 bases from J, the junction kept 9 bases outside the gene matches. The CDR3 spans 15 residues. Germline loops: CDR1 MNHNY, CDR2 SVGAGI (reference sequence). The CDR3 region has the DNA TGTGCCAGCAGTCACGAGGCGGGACTAGGCAATGAGCAGTTCTTC. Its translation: CASSHEAGLGNEQFF.

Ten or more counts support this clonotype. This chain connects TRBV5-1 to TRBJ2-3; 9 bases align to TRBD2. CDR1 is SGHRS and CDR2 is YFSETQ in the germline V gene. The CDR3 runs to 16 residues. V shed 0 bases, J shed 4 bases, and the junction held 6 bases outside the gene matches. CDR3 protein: CASSLGAIAGADTQYF. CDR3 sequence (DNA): TGCGCCAGCAGCTTGGGAGCGATAGCGGGAGCAGATACGCAGTATTTT.

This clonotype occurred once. The CDR3 region is CSARVGPRGSGNEQFF. In DNA, the CDR3 is TGCAGTGCTAGAGTTGGGCCACGGGGGTCGGGCAATGAGCAGTTCTTC. This chain uses TRBV20-1 with TRBJ2-1, with a tentative D call TRBD2 (6 bases). The ends were cut back, 1 base at V and 6 bases at J, with 19 bases in the middle. The CDR3 covers 16 residues. Germline CDR1 and CDR2: DFQATT and SNEGSKA (reference sequence).

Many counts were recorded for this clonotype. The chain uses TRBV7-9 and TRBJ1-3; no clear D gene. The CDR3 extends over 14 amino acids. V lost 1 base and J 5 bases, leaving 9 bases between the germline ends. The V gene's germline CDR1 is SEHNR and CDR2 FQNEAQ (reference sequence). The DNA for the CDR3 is TGTGCCAGCAGCTTAGAAGCCGGAAGAAACACCATATATTTT. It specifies CASSLEAGRNTIYF.

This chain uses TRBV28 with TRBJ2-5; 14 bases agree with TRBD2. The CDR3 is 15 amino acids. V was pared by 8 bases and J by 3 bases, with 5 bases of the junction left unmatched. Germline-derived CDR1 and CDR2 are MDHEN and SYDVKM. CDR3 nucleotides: TGTGCCAGCTACGGGACTAGCGGGAGAAAAGAGACCCAGTACTTC. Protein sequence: CASYGTSGRKETQYF.

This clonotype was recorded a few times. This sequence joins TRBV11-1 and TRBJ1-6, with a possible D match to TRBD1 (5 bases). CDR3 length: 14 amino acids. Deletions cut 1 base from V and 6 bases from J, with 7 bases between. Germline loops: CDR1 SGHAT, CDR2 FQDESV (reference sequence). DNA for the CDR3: TGTGCCAGCAGCTTAGGCCAGGGTAATTCACCCCTCCACTTT. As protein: CASSLGQGNSPLHF.

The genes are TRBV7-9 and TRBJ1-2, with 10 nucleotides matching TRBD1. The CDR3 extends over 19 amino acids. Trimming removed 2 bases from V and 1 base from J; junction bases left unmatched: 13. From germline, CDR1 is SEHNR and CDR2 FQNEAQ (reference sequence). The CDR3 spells CASSLRGGVGTGDNYGYTF. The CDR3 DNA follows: TGTGCCAGCAGCTTAAGGGGGGGGGTGGGGACAGGGGATAACTATGGCTACACCTTC.

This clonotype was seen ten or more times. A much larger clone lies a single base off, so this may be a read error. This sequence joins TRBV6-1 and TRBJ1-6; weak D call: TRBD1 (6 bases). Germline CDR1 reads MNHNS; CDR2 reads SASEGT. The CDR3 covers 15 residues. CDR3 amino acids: CASSQAPRGGSPLHF. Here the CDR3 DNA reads TGTGCCAGCAGTCAAGCGCCCAGGGGTGGTTCACCCCTCCACTTT.

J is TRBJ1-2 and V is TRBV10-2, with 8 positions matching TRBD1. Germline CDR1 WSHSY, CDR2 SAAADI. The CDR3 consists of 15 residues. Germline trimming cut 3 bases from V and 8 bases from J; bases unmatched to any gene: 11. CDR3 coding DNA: TGCGCCAGCAGTGACGGTGGGGGGACAGGCGTCGGCTACACCTTC. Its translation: CASSDGGGTGVGYTF.

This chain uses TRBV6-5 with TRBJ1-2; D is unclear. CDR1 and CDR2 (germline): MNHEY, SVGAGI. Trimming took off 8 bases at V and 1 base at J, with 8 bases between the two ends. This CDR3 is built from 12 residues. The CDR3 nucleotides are TGTGCCAGCGGAGGTATTAACTATGGCTACACCTTC. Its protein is CASGGINYGYTF.

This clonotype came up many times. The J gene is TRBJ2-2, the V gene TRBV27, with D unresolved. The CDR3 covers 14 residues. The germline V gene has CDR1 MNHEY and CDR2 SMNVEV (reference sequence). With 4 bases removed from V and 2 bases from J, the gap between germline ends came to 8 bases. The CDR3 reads CASSWVGNTGELFF. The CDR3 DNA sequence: TGTGCCAGCAGTTGGGTCGGAAACACCGGGGAGCTGTTTTTT.